These T cell receptor beta chains were read from a single sample in a study of graft-versus-host responses after intestinal transplantation. The protocol was immunoSEQ multiplex PCR, while the TCRdb copy is restricted to in-frame clones and leaves out a portion. This table has 75,000 to 95,000 clones, 85% to 95% appearing once. These receptors have no identified antigens. Sequenced here: unstimulated CD8+ T cells sorted from spleen or lymph node cells, sampled before intestinal transplant. Receptor source: a human donor who received an intestinal transplant. Each CDR3 is given with its conserved first and last residue. Fields, in order: J gene, CDR3 length, clone size, D gene, V gene, CDR3 protein, CDR3 DNA. The D gene is left open where the match is weak. Size values are once, few and many counts, or a class for expanded clones, and some rows have none.

j_call: TRBJ2-2; cdr3_length: 13; clone_size: NA; d_call: TRBD2; v_call: TRBV30; cdr3_aa: CAWSLAGPGELFF; cdr3_nt: TGTGCCTGGAGTCTAGCGGGGCCCGGGGAGCTGTTTTTT
j_call: TRBJ2-1; cdr3_length: 13; clone_size: NA; d_call: NA; v_call: TRBV10-3; cdr3_aa: CAISEYRYNEQFF; cdr3_nt: TGTGCCATCAGTGAGTATAGATACAATGAGCAGTTCTTC
j_call: TRBJ1-6; cdr3_length: 14; clone_size: NA; d_call: TRBD1; v_call: TRBV19; cdr3_aa: CASSPGTGGPHLHF; cdr3_nt: TGTGCCAGTAGTCCCGGGACAGGGGGCCCCCACCTCCACTTT
j_call: TRBJ1-1; cdr3_length: 11; clone_size: NA; d_call: NA; v_call: TRBV2; cdr3_aa: CAGQVSLEAFF; cdr3_nt: TGTGCCGGACAAGTTTCCCTTGAAGCTTTCTTT
j_call: TRBJ2-7; cdr3_length: 13; clone_size: NA; d_call: NA; v_call: TRBV6-6; cdr3_aa: CASTGTDSYEQYF; cdr3_nt: TGTGCCAGTACCGGGACGGACAGCTACGAGCAGTACTTC
j_call: TRBJ2-5; cdr3_length: 14; clone_size: NA; d_call: NA; v_call: TRBV6-6; cdr3_aa: CASSYSQYQETQYF; cdr3_nt: TGTGCCAGCAGTTACTCGCAGTACCAAGAGACCCAGTACTTC
j_call: TRBJ2-3; cdr3_length: 16; clone_size: NA; d_call: TRBD2; v_call: TRBV7-6; cdr3_aa: CASSSEGLAGGDTQYF; cdr3_nt: TGTGCCAGCAGCTCCGAAGGACTAGCGGGGGGAGATACGCAGTATTTT
j_call: TRBJ2-1; cdr3_length: 17; clone_size: NA; d_call: NA; v_call: TRBV11-3; cdr3_aa: CASSPSITGNPYNEQFF; cdr3_nt: TGTGCCAGCAGCCCGAGCATAACAGGGAACCCCTACAATGAGCAGTTCTTC
j_call: TRBJ2-7; cdr3_length: 16; clone_size: NA; d_call: TRBD1; v_call: TRBV7-8; cdr3_aa: CASSPMTGLSSYEQYF; cdr3_nt: TGTGCCAGCAGCCCGATGACAGGGCTGAGCTCCTACGAGCAGTACTTC
j_call: TRBJ2-7; cdr3_length: 13; clone_size: NA; d_call: TRBD2; v_call: TRBV4-3; cdr3_aa: CASSQGRAYEQYF; cdr3_nt: TGCGCCAGCAGCCAGGGGAGGGCCTACGAGCAGTACTTC
j_call: TRBJ2-2; cdr3_length: 16; clone_size: NA; d_call: TRBD1; v_call: TRBV29-1; cdr3_aa: CSVEDGTVETPGELFF; cdr3_nt: TGCAGCGTTGAAGATGGGACAGTCGAAACACCCGGGGAGCTGTTTTTT
j_call: TRBJ1-2; cdr3_length: 14; clone_size: NA; d_call: NA; v_call: TRBV11-3; cdr3_aa: CASSLSGTTYGYTF; cdr3_nt: TGTGCCAGCAGCTTAAGCGGGACAACCTATGGCTACACCTTC
j_call: TRBJ2-7; cdr3_length: 15; clone_size: NA; d_call: NA; v_call: TRBV27; cdr3_aa: CASSFKEGSTYEQYF; cdr3_nt: TGTGCCAGCAGTTTCAAGGAGGGATCGACCTACGAGCAGTACTTC
j_call: TRBJ2-7; cdr3_length: 13; clone_size: NA; d_call: NA; v_call: TRBV7-2; cdr3_aa: CASSSGLTQEQYF; cdr3_nt: TGTGCCAGCAGCTCCGGACTAACACAAGAGCAGTACTTC
j_call: TRBJ1-1; cdr3_length: 18; clone_size: once; d_call: NA; v_call: TRBV4-3; cdr3_aa: CASSQETWVGRGNTEAFF; cdr3_nt: TGCGCCAGCAGCCAAGAAACCTGGGTAGGCCGGGGGAACACTGAAGCTTTCTTT
j_call: TRBJ2-1; cdr3_length: 15; clone_size: NA; d_call: NA; v_call: TRBV7-2; cdr3_aa: CASSPYEGSYNEQFF; cdr3_nt: TGTGCCAGCAGCCCTTATGAGGGCTCCTACAATGAGCAGTTCTTC
j_call: TRBJ1-1; cdr3_length: 14; clone_size: medium-sized; d_call: NA; v_call: TRBV4-3; cdr3_aa: CASSPTLSGFEAFF; cdr3_nt: TGCGCCAGCAGCCCCACCCTGAGCGGTTTTGAAGCTTTCTTT
j_call: TRBJ1-2; cdr3_length: 12; clone_size: NA; d_call: TRBD1; v_call: TRBV6-1; cdr3_aa: CASVDRDYGYTF; cdr3_nt: TGTGCCAGCGTCGACAGGGACTATGGCTACACCTTC
j_call: TRBJ2-2; cdr3_length: 12; clone_size: NA; d_call: NA; v_call: TRBV29-1; cdr3_aa: CSILGADGELFF; cdr3_nt: TGCAGCATCCTTGGGGCAGACGGGGAGCTGTTTTTT
j_call: TRBJ2-6; cdr3_length: 18; clone_size: NA; d_call: NA; v_call: TRBV10-3; cdr3_aa: CAISESFGGSSGANVLTF; cdr3_nt: TGTGCCATCAGTGAGTCATTCGGGGGTTCTTCCGGGGCCAACGTCCTGACTTTC
j_call: TRBJ2-6; cdr3_length: 17; clone_size: NA; d_call: TRBD1; v_call: TRBV19; cdr3_aa: CASRRYRTGSGANVLTF; cdr3_nt: TGTGCCAGTAGACGTTACCGGACAGGCTCTGGGGCCAACGTCCTGACTTTC
j_call: TRBJ1-5; cdr3_length: 14; clone_size: few; d_call: NA; v_call: TRBV5-8; cdr3_aa: CASSLVALGQPQHF; cdr3_nt: TGTGCCAGCAGCTTGGTGGCTCTAGGTCAGCCCCAGCATTTT
j_call: TRBJ1-5; cdr3_length: 14; clone_size: NA; d_call: NA; v_call: TRBV11-2; cdr3_aa: CASSSDKLNQPQHF; cdr3_nt: TGTGCCAGCAGCTCGGACAAACTCAATCAGCCCCAGCATTTT
j_call: TRBJ2-3; cdr3_length: 14; clone_size: NA; d_call: TRBD1; v_call: TRBV30; cdr3_aa: CAWSPGGPTDTQYF; cdr3_nt: TGTGCCTGGAGTCCAGGGGGCCCCACAGATACGCAGTATTTT
j_call: TRBJ2-3; cdr3_length: 13; clone_size: NA; d_call: NA; v_call: TRBV27; cdr3_aa: CASCRGGTDTQYF; cdr3_nt: TGCGCCAGCTGCCGGGGAGGCACAGATACGCAGTATTTT
j_call: TRBJ2-3; cdr3_length: 17; clone_size: NA; d_call: TRBD1; v_call: TRBV9; cdr3_aa: CASSDTGTGGGTDTQYF; cdr3_nt: TGTGCCAGCAGCGATACCGGGACAGGGGGAGGCACAGATACGCAGTATTTT
j_call: TRBJ1-2; cdr3_length: 11; clone_size: NA; d_call: NA; v_call: TRBV29-1; cdr3_aa: CSVESVDGYTF; cdr3_nt: TGCAGCGTTGAGTCGGTAGATGGCTACACCTTC
j_call: TRBJ1-1; cdr3_length: 12; clone_size: NA; d_call: NA; v_call: TRBV5-5; cdr3_aa: CASSFGDTEAFF; cdr3_nt: TGTGCCAGCAGCTTCGGAGACACTGAAGCTTTCTTT
j_call: TRBJ2-4; cdr3_length: 16; clone_size: NA; d_call: TRBD1; v_call: TRBV2; cdr3_aa: CASSGDRAGPKNIQYF; cdr3_nt: TGTGCCAGCAGTGGAGACAGGGCTGGGCCCAAAAACATTCAGTACTTC
j_call: TRBJ1-3; cdr3_length: 15; clone_size: NA; d_call: NA; v_call: TRBV9; cdr3_aa: CASSRQVLSGNTIYF; cdr3_nt: TGTGCCAGCAGCCGACAGGTCCTCTCTGGAAACACCATATATTTT
j_call: TRBJ2-1; cdr3_length: 14; clone_size: NA; d_call: TRBD1; v_call: TRBV9; cdr3_aa: CASSLTGAVNEQFF; cdr3_nt: TGTGCCAGCAGCCTTACAGGGGCTGTCAATGAGCAGTTCTTC
j_call: TRBJ1-2; cdr3_length: 13; clone_size: NA; d_call: NA; v_call: TRBV27; cdr3_aa: CASRGTGVYGYTF; cdr3_nt: TGTGCCAGCAGGGGAACGGGGGTTTATGGCTACACCTTC
j_call: TRBJ1-3; cdr3_length: 16; clone_size: NA; d_call: TRBD1; v_call: TRBV7-6; cdr3_aa: CASTETGGLSGNTIYF; cdr3_nt: TGTGCCAGCACCGAAACAGGGGGCCTCTCTGGAAACACCATATATTTT
j_call: TRBJ2-6; cdr3_length: 19; clone_size: NA; d_call: NA; v_call: TRBV2; cdr3_aa: CASSESYRRPLSGANVLTF; cdr3_nt: TGTGCCAGCAGTGAAAGTTACAGAAGGCCCCTCTCTGGGGCCAACGTCCTGACTTTC
j_call: TRBJ1-2; cdr3_length: 16; clone_size: NA; d_call: NA; v_call: TRBV4-3; cdr3_aa: CASSQDSTGIDYGYTF; cdr3_nt: TGCGCCAGCAGCCAAGATTCCACAGGGATAGACTATGGCTACACCTTC
j_call: TRBJ1-6; cdr3_length: 17; clone_size: NA; d_call: NA; v_call: TRBV19; cdr3_aa: CARHNRQEGLVNSPLHF; cdr3_nt: TGTGCCAGACATAACCGACAGGAAGGTCTGGTTAATTCACCCCTCCACTTT
j_call: TRBJ2-7; cdr3_length: 13; clone_size: NA; d_call: TRBD1; v_call: TRBV27; cdr3_aa: CASRDRGRGEQYF; cdr3_nt: TGTGCCAGCAGGGACAGGGGGCGCGGCGAGCAGTACTTC
j_call: TRBJ2-7; cdr3_length: 14; clone_size: NA; d_call: NA; v_call: TRBV10-3; cdr3_aa: CAISEGQGRGEQYF; cdr3_nt: TGTGCCATCAGTGAGGGGCAGGGAAGAGGTGAGCAGTACTTC
j_call: TRBJ1-2; cdr3_length: 15; clone_size: NA; d_call: TRBD1; v_call: TRBV30; cdr3_aa: CAWSTTLTGGLGYTF; cdr3_nt: TGTGCCTGGAGTACCACTCTGACAGGGGGTCTTGGCTACACCTTC
j_call: TRBJ2-3; cdr3_length: 16; clone_size: NA; d_call: NA; v_call: TRBV5-6; cdr3_aa: CASSFLTGASTDTQYF; cdr3_nt: TGTGCCAGCAGCTTCCTGACAGGCGCTAGCACAGATACGCAGTATTTT